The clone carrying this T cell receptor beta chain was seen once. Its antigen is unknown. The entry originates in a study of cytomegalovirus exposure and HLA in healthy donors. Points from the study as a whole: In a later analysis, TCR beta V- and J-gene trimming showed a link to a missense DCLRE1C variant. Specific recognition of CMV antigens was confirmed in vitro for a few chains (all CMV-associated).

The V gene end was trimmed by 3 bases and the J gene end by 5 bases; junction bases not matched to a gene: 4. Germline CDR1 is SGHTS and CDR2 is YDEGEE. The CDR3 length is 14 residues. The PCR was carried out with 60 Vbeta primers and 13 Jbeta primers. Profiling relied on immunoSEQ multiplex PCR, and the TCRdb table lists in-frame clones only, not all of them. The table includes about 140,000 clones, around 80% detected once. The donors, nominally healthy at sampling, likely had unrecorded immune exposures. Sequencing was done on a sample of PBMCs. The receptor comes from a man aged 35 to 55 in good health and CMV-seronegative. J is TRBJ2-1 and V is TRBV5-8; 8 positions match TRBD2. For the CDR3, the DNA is TGTGCCAGCAGCTCGCGGGGGGTCCACAATGAGCAGTTCTTC. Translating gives CASSSRGVHNEQFF.